The present TCR beta chain was sequenced within a study of T cells after yellow fever vaccination. This clonotype was counted ten times or more. What it binds is not known. The CDR3 loop spans 14 amino acids. Trimming removed 3 bases from V and 9 bases from J; junction bases left unmatched: 5. The authors made TCR cDNA by 5'RACE template switching, adding a universal primer site and UMIs. TCRdb itself ran the 5' RACE reads through MiXCR, one entry per CDR3 protein. The data contain 100,000 to 150,000 distinct CDR3 sequences, roughly 9% of them seen just once; the ten biggest clones take up approximately 37%. General study findings and limits: Reappearance after the booster was observed for most primary-vaccination clones (around 96% CD4, over 75% CD8). Peaking on day 5 versus 15, the secondary response was faster but weaker.

The specimen comprised CD8+ T cells sorted from PBMCs, sampled on the day of the yellow fever booster vaccination. This TCR was sampled from a man aged 18 to 29 who received the YFV17D yellow fever vaccine. The chain recombines TRBV12-3 or TRBV12-4 with TRBJ2-5; 12 nucleotides agree with TRBD2. In DNA, the CDR3 is TGTGCCAGCAGTTTTGGTCCTAGCGGGGGGGCCCAGTACTTC. Its translation: CASSFGPSGGAQYF.